The rows below give T cell receptor beta chains drawn from one sample of a study of cytotoxic CD8 clonotypes in ibrutinib-treated CLL. Method: immunoSEQ multiplex PCR; TCRdb's copy keeps in-frame clones and lacks some. The sample consists of around 40,000 clones, about 70% of them appearing once. Sequences were derived from PBMCs, sampled at disease progression, from a patient treated with ibrutinib. These receptor sequences come from a human donor with chronic lymphocytic leukemia. Both conserved end residues are part of each CDR3. Fields, in order: clone size, D gene, V gene, J gene, CDR3 DNA, CDR3 protein. The D gene is left open where the match is weak. A clone size is listed for some rows: how often the clone was seen (once, few, many), or a class if it is expanded.

>NA|NA|TRBV11-3|TRBJ1-1
TGTGCCAGCAGCTTAGGTGGAGCCGACCTAAACACTGAAGCTTTCTTT
CASSLGGADLNTEAFF
>NA|NA|TRBV6-5|TRBJ1-2
TGTGCCAGCAGCCAACAGGGTGGAAAGGATGGCTACACCTTC
CASSQQGGKDGYTF
>NA|TRBD1|TRBV2|TRBJ2-1
TGTGCCAGCCGAGTCCCGGGACAGGAAGACAGACACCCCAATGAGCAGTTCTTC
CASRVPGQEDRHPNEQFF
>NA|NA|TRBV6-1|TRBJ2-7
TGTGCCAGCAGGGGGGGGGACACAGCGTGGGAGCAGTACTTC
CASRGGDTAWEQYF
>NA|NA|TRBV10-1|TRBJ2-7
TGCGCCAGCAGTTCAAATATAGACTCTACCTACGAGCAGTACTTC
CASSSNIDSTYEQYF
>NA|TRBD1|TRBV27|TRBJ2-7
TGTGCCAGCAGTCCGCGGACAGGGTCCGAGCAGTACTTC
CASSPRTGSEQYF
>NA|TRBD1|TRBV28|TRBJ2-7
TGTGCCAGCAGTACCCCATGGGACAGGGGCCGCTCCTACGAGCAGTACTTC
CASSTPWDRGRSYEQYF
>few|NA|TRBV6-5|TRBJ2-3
TGTGCCAGCAGTCCACAGGGTTCTGGAGGAGATACGCAGTATTTT
CASSPQGSGGDTQYF
>few|TRBD1|TRBV28|TRBJ1-2
TGTGCCAGCAGTCCACAGGGGACCTATGGCTACACCTTC
CASSPQGTYGYTF
>once|TRBD1|TRBV5-8|TRBJ1-1
TGTGCCAGCAGCTTCCATCCCTTACAGGGGGCTACTGAAGCTTTCTTT
CASSFHPLQGATEAFF
>NA|NA|TRBV10-2|TRBJ2-7
TGCGCCAGCAGTGAAGTTGGCTACGAGCAGTACTTC
CASSEVGYEQYF
>NA|TRBD2|TRBV6-4|TRBJ2-3
TGTGCCAGCAGTAGCGGGAGGGGGCCCACAGATACGCAGTATTTT
CASSSGRGPTDTQYF
>NA|NA|TRBV7-3|TRBJ1-3
TGTGCCAGCAGCTTAACGGGGTCTGGAAACACCATATATTTT
CASSLTGSGNTIYF
>once|TRBD2|TRBV5-1|TRBJ2-5
TGCGCCAGCAGCTTGGCCAGCGGGGGGGCGAAGGAGACCCAGTACTTC
CASSLASGGAKETQYF
>NA|NA|TRBV4-1|TRBJ2-1
TGCGCCAGCAGCCAAGAAGGAGGCCGAGTCGCTGAGCAGTTCTTC
CASSQEGGRVAEQFF
>few|TRBD2|TRBV9|TRBJ2-2
TGTGCCAGCTCCGGGGCGGGAGGAACCGGGGAGCTGTTTTTT
CASSGAGGTGELFF
>NA|TRBD1|TRBV27|TRBJ2-2
TGTGCCAGCAGCCGACCGGGACAGGGGTCCGGGGAGCTGTTTTTT
CASSRPGQGSGELFF
>NA|NA|TRBV30|TRBJ2-4
TGTGCCTGGAGAACGCGTCAGGGCAAAAACATTCAGTACTTC
CAWRTRQGKNIQYF
>NA|NA|TRBV6-5|TRBJ2-1
TGTGCCAGCAGCCTCGAAGAGAGACAGGTCGGGGAGCAGTTCTTC
CASSLEERQVGEQFF
>few|NA|TRBV6-5|TRBJ1-6
TGTGCCAGCAGTTACCCCAATTCACCCCTCCACTTT
CASSYPNSPLHF
>NA|NA|TRBV7-6|TRBJ2-2
TGTGCCAGCAGCCCCGGATTCTTGGAGCTGTTTTTT
CASSPGFLELFF
>NA|NA|TRBV28|TRBJ2-7
TGTGCCAGCCTGGGGCGGGATAGCGACGAGCAGTACTTC
CASLGRDSDEQYF
>NA|TRBD2|TRBV11-1|TRBJ2-1
TGTGCCAGCAGGCGACTAGCGGGGACTGTTTCTTACAATGAGCAGTTCTTC
CASRRLAGTVSYNEQFF
>few|NA|TRBV14|TRBJ2-2
TGTGCCAGCAGCCAAGGGGGCCGGGGGGAGCTGTTTTTT
CASSQGGRGELFF
>NA|NA|TRBV19|TRBJ2-1
TGTGCCAGTACCCTAAGGGCTGGGAGCTCCTACAATGAGCAGTTCTTC
CASTLRAGSSYNEQFF
>NA|NA|TRBV20-1|TRBJ1-2
TGCAGTGCAGGGGTAGGCTACACCTTC
CSAGVGYTF
>NA|NA|TRBV19|TRBJ2-7
TGTGCCAGTAGTATTGACTTACTAACCCAGCAGTACTTC
CASSIDLLTQQYF
>NA|NA|TRBV6-6|TRBJ1-1
TGTGCCAGCAGTCAGACACCTAACACTGAAGCTTTCTTT
CASSQTPNTEAFF
>NA|NA|TRBV20-1|TRBJ2-7
TGCAGTGCTACGAACTCCTACGAGCAGTACTTC
CSATNSYEQYF
>NA|NA|TRBV7-9|TRBJ1-2
TGTGCCAGCAGACCTGACGGATCCTATGGCTACACCTTC
CASRPDGSYGYTF
>NA|NA|TRBV29-1|TRBJ2-3
TGCAGCGTTGAGGGGCAGTCCACAGATACGCAGTATTTT
CSVEGQSTDTQYF